A single sample gave rise to the 30 T cell receptor beta chains below, sequenced in a study of blood T cell repertoires in COVID-19. Using immunoSEQ multiplex PCR, the repertoire was profiled, and TCRdb retains in-frame clones only, with some absent. The sample lists 200,000 to 300,000 clones, roughly 86% seen once, with more than 9% in the top ten. Sample: peripheral blood. The receptors were gathered from an older man with acute or convalescent COVID-19.

This chain uses TRBV14 with TRBJ1-1, with TRBD1 identical over 9 bases. This CDR3 is 14 amino acids long. Germline V CDR1 and CDR2: SGHDN, FVKESK. V lost 1 base, J lost 11 bases, and 8 bases stayed unmatched. Here the CDR3 reads CASSQVPGQGLAFF. The CDR3 coding sequence is TGTGCCAGCAGCCAAGTACCGGGACAGGGTTTGGCTTTCTTT.

Of note for this clone: At the DNA level, this CDR3 is encoded by other sequences in the same sample as well. The CDR3 here is CASSQRTGRNTEAFF. The DNA of the CDR3 is TGTGCCAGCAGCCAACGGACAGGGCGCAACACTGAAGCTTTCTTT. The genes are TRBV14 and TRBJ1-1; 8 nucleotides agree with TRBD1. Germline V CDR1 and CDR2: SGHDN, FVKESK. J lost 2 bases, V lost 2 bases, and 4 bases had no gene match. This CDR3 is 15 amino acids long.

The V and J genes are TRBV9 and TRBJ2-1, with a tentative D call TRBD2 (7 bases). Germline values: CDR1 SGDLS, CDR2 YYNGEE. The CDR3 spans 15 residues. The V and J ends lost 6 bases and 4 bases respectively, with 17 bases between them. DNA for the CDR3: TGTGCCAGCACCGGGGGGCAGGGAGGATACAATGAGCAGTTCTTC. As protein: CASTGGQGGYNEQFF.

This chain joins TRBV15 and TRBJ2-2, with TRBD2 as a possible D gene (7 bases). This CDR3 is built from 20 residues. The germline V and J ends were trimmed by 3 bases and 4 bases, with 27 bases remaining between them. Germline-derived CDR1 and CDR2 are LNHNV and YYDKDF (reference sequence). CDR3 nucleotide sequence: TGTGCCACCAGCAGGAGGGGGGGCCTTGAGCTTCGACGGTCCACCGGGGAGCTGTTTTTT. It codes for CATSRRGGLELRRSTGELFF.

CDR3: CASSDSPRAGAAYEQYF. In DNA form, the CDR3 reads TGTGCCAGCAGTGACTCACCTCGAGCGGGAGCGGCCTACGAGCAGTACTTC. The chain recombines TRBV6-4 with TRBJ2-7, with 8 nucleotides matching TRBD2. This CDR3 spans 17 amino acids. J gave up 2 bases and V 0 bases, and 9 bases lay outside the gene matches. Germline V CDR1 and CDR2: MRHNA, SNTAGT.

The chain recombines TRBV7-9 with TRBJ1-6, with 7 bases that match TRBD1. This CDR3 region has 15 residues. With 1 base clipped from V and 6 bases from J, the junction kept 3 bases outside the gene matches. Per germline, CDR1 SEHNR and CDR2 FQNEAQ (reference sequence). CDR3 coding DNA: TGTGCCAGCAGCTTAGGGGACAGCATTAATTCACCCCTCCACTTT. Protein: CASSLGDSINSPLHF.

The chain carries TRBV5-8 and TRBJ1-5; D is ambiguous. V was trimmed by 0 bases and J by 4 bases, leaving 5 bases between them. Germline V gene sequence: CDR1 SGHTS, CDR2 YDEGEE. This CDR3 contains 13 residues. DNA for the CDR3: TGTGCCAGCAGCTTGGGTCTTAATCAGCCCCAGCATTTT. Translating gives CASSLGLNQPQHF.

DNA for the CDR3: TGTGCCAGCAGCTTAGAAATCCGGAATTCACCCCTCCACTTT. Translation: CASSLEIRNSPLHF. The chain uses TRBV7-9 and TRBJ1-6; D ambiguous. There are 14 residues in the CDR3. CDR1 is SEHNR and CDR2 is FQNEAQ in the germline V gene (reference sequence). The ends were cut back, 1 base at V and 7 bases at J, with 8 bases in the middle.

The J gene is TRBJ1-5, the V gene TRBV4-3, with D possibly matching TRBD1 (6 bases). The CDR3 loop spans 15 amino acids. Trimming left V 4 bases short and J 2 bases short, with 12 bases between. From germline, CDR1 is LGHNA and CDR2 YSLEER. The CDR3 reads CASSLAPGGNQPQHF. In nucleotides, the CDR3 is TGCGCCAGCAGCCTGGCACCAGGGGGCAATCAGCCCCAGCATTTT.

This clone was picked up a small number of times. The gene calls are TRBV3-1 (or the pseudogene TRBV3-2) and TRBJ2-2; D perhaps matches TRBD2 (5 bases). CDR1 is LGHDT and CDR2 is YNNKEL in the germline V gene (reference sequence). The length of the CDR3 is 15 residues. The V end lost 7 bases, the J end lost 4 bases, and 16 bases lay between the germline ends. The CDR3 spells CASNHGLLRTGELFF. The CDR3 DNA sequence: TGTGCCAGCAACCATGGACTCCTACGCACCGGGGAGCTGTTTTTT.

This chain's CDR3 is CASSPRQGAGHEQYF. CDR3 nucleotide sequence: TGTGCCAGTAGTCCTCGACAGGGGGCAGGCCACGAGCAGTACTTC. The chain carries TRBV19 and TRBJ2-7; 10 bases fit TRBD1. The CDR3 has 15 residues. Per germline, CDR1 LNHDA and CDR2 SQIVND (reference sequence). Losses at the gene ends were 5 bases for V and 5 bases for J; bases not matched to a gene: 9.

V is TRBV5-1 and J is TRBJ2-7, with 10 bases fitting TRBD2. The germline V gene encodes CDR1 SGHRS and CDR2 YFSETQ. The ends lost 4 bases at V and 5 bases at J; junction bases unmatched: 6. CDR3 size: 14 residues. CDR3 region: CASSKLAGNHEQYF. The CDR3 DNA is TGCGCCAGCAGCAAACTAGCGGGAAACCACGAGCAGTACTTC. Together with reference TRBV5-1 and TRBJ2-7, the CDR3 gives the full variable domain: KAGVTQTPRYLIKTRGQQVTLSCSPISGHRSVSWYQQTPGQGLQFLFEYFSETQRNKGNFPGRFSGRQFSNSRSEMNVSTLELGDSALYLCASSKLAGNHEQYFGPGTRLTVT.

The rearrangement uses TRBV5-1 and TRBJ2-7; 12 bases line up with TRBD2. Losses at the gene ends were 5 bases for V and 3 bases for J; bases not matched to a gene: 0. CDR1 is SGHRS, CDR2 YFSETQ, per germline. The CDR3 has 13 residues. The CDR3 loop reads CASRTSGSYEQYF. Here the CDR3 DNA reads TGCGCCAGCAGGACTAGCGGGAGCTACGAGCAGTACTTC.

This clone was counted a single time. The J gene is TRBJ1-1, the V gene TRBV2; D is perhaps TRBD1 (5 bases). The CDR3 contains 13 residues. Germline CDR1 and CDR2: SNHLY and FYNNEI. Trimming shortened V by 10 bases and J by 1 base, and 13 bases separated the two germline ends. CDR3: CATSTDTNTEAFF. CDR3 bases: TGTGCCACCTCGACAGATACGAACACTGAAGCTTTCTTT.

The chain carries TRBV19 and TRBJ1-3, with TRBD1 as a possible D gene (6 bases). The CDR3 has 15 amino acids. Trimming left V 5 bases short and J 0 bases short, with 11 bases between. CDR1 is LNHDA, CDR2 SQIVND, per germline (reference sequence). The CDR3 is CASSWTADSGNTIYF. The CDR3 nucleotides are TGTGCCAGTAGTTGGACAGCAGACTCTGGAAACACCATATATTTT.

The rearrangement joins TRBV14 to TRBJ1-2; D uncertain. CDR1 is SGHDN and CDR2 is FVKESK in the germline V gene. V was trimmed by 1 base and J by 4 bases, leaving 10 bases between them. The CDR3 covers 14 residues. CDR3 amino acids: CASSQGISSYGYTF. DNA for the CDR3: TGTGCCAGCAGCCAAGGAATTAGTAGCTATGGCTACACCTTC. The complete variable domain, with remaining parts taken from reference TRBV14 and TRBJ1-2, reads EAGVTQFPSHSVIEKGQTVTLRCDPISGHDNLYWYRRVMGKEIKFLLHFVKESKQDESGMPNNRFLAERTGGTYSTLKVQPAELEDSGVYFCASSQGISSYGYTFGSGTRLTVV.

The rearrangement joins TRBV5-1 to TRBJ2-3; tentative D call: TRBD1 (6 bases). Germline CDR1 reads SGHRS; CDR2 reads YFSETQ. CDR3 length: 15 amino acids. Between the trimmed V and J ends, which lost 0 bases and 1 base, there was a span of 9 bases. The CDR3 here is CASSLGGLGTDTQYF. DNA for the CDR3: TGCGCCAGCAGCTTGGGGGGGCTGGGCACAGATACGCAGTATTTT.

The chain carries TRBV29-1 and TRBJ2-7; D ambiguous. Germline V gene data show CDR1 as SQVTM and CDR2 as ANQGSEA. This CDR3 is 11 amino acids long. Trimming removed 5 bases from V and 2 bases from J, with 7 bases in between. The CDR3 DNA follows: TGCAGCGTTTATACTCCCTACGAGCAGTACTTC. This encodes CSVYTPYEQYF.

The rearrangement uses TRBV7-5 and TRBJ2-7; TRBD2, the table's D call, was not compared with the DNA. TRBV7-5 is termed a pseudogene. The CDR3 has 11 residues. CDR3 residues: CARSLTGEQYF. The CDR3 DNA is TGTGCCAGAAGCTTGACGGGCGAGCAGTACTTC.

J is TRBJ2-1 and V is TRBV9; 11 nucleotides match TRBD2. CDR1 is SGDLS, CDR2 YYNGEE, per germline. V dropped 0 bases and J dropped 1; count of bases not matched to a gene: 6. The CDR3 has 18 residues. The CDR3 loop reads CASSVGSGRAVSYNEQFF. CDR3 bases: TGTGCCAGCAGCGTAGGTAGCGGGAGGGCCGTATCCTACAATGAGCAGTTCTTC.

This clone was counted a few times. The CDR3 region has the DNA TGTGCCAGCAGCTTTCGGACAGGGGATGGCGGCTACACCTTC. Encoded protein: CASSFRTGDGGYTF. V and J are TRBV3-1 (or the pseudogene TRBV3-2) and TRBJ1-2; 9 bases align to TRBD1. The CDR3 has 14 amino acids. J was trimmed by 8 bases and V by 5 bases; bases with no gene match: 9. Germline V gene lookup returns CDR1 LGHDT and CDR2 YNNKEL (reference sequence).

This rearrangement joins TRBV6-5 to TRBJ2-1; 7 positions agree with TRBD1. V shed 4 bases, J shed 9 bases, and the junction held 6 bases outside the gene matches. CDR3 length: 13 amino acids. Germline V CDR1 and CDR2: MNHEY, SVGAGI. The CDR3 bases are TGTGCCAGCAGTTTTCGACAGGGCGGTGAGCAGTTCTTC. It yields the protein CASSFRQGGEQFF.

The chain links TRBV6-2 or TRBV6-3 to TRBJ2-3; TRBD2 matches 10 bases. The trim removed 0 bases at V and 8 bases at J, leaving 5 bases unmatched. CDR1 is MNHEY and CDR2 is SVGEGT in the germline V gene. This CDR3 has 15 residues. The CDR3 DNA is TGTGCCAGCAGTTACTCGCTAGCGGGAGCGGTTACGCAGTATTTT. The encoded protein is CASSYSLAGAVTQYF.

This clone was detected a few times. The chain combines TRBV7-9 with TRBJ2-3, with D tentatively TRBD2 (6 bases). Germline V gene data show CDR1 as SEHNR and CDR2 as FQNEAQ (reference sequence). The V and J ends lost 8 bases and 1 base respectively, with 10 bases between them. CDR3 length: 13 residues. DNA for the CDR3: TGTGCCAGCGGTCAGCGGGGCACAGATACGCAGTATTTT. Translation gives CASGQRGTDTQYF.

This chain links TRBV7-9 with TRBJ2-2; 9 bases are shared with TRBD2. Germline CDR1 is SEHNR and CDR2 is FQNEAQ (reference sequence). The CDR3 is 15 residues long. The CDR3 region has the DNA TGTGGTCTAGCGGGACAACCTTCGAACACCGGGGAGCTGTTTTTT. Translating gives CGLAGQPSNTGELFF.

The chain has TRBV6-5 and TRBJ1-4; D is possibly TRBD1 (5 bases). The germline CDR1 and CDR2 sequences are MNHEY and SVGAGI. This CDR3 contains 15 residues. The V end was cut by 0 bases, the J end by 8 bases, with 13 bases between. This CDR3 is CASSYSGRALEKLFF. The CDR3, as DNA: TGTGCCAGCAGTTACTCGGGCAGGGCTTTGGAAAAACTGTTTTTT.

The CDR3: CASSRSQGPPEPLHF. The DNA of the CDR3 is TGTGCCAGTAGCCGCTCACAGGGGCCCCCCGAGCCCCTCCACTTT. The genes are TRBV19 and TRBJ1-6; TRBD1 matches 7 bases. CDR1 LNHDA and CDR2 SQIVND come from the germline V gene (reference sequence). The CDR3 runs 15 residues. Losses at the gene ends were 6 bases for V and 13 bases for J; bases not matched to a gene: 15.

This chain connects TRBV5-1 to TRBJ1-1; no reliable D call. The V end lost 5 bases, the J end lost 2 bases, and 13 bases lay between the germline ends. CDR3 length: 14 amino acids. Germline assignment: CDR1 SGHRS and CDR2 YFSETQ. The CDR3 spells CASSSDPGNTEAFF. CDR3 nucleotide sequence: TGCGCCAGCAGTTCCGATCCGGGAAACACTGAAGCTTTCTTT. Using reference TRBV5-1 and TRBJ1-1 for the parts outside the CDR3, the full variable domain is KAGVTQTPRYLIKTRGQQVTLSCSPISGHRSVSWYQQTPGQGLQFLFEYFSETQRNKGNFPGRFSGRQFSNSRSEMNVSTLELGDSALYLCASSSDPGNTEAFFGQGTRLTVV.

The chain recombines TRBV19 with TRBJ1-6, with a weak D call TRBD1 (5 bases). V was trimmed by 10 bases and J by 10 bases, leaving 23 bases between them. This CDR3 spans 15 amino acids. Germline CDR1 and CDR2: LNHDA and SQIVND (reference sequence). CDR3 region: CATRVGKDLYSPLHF. In DNA, the CDR3 is TGTGCCACCAGGGTGGGAAAGGACCTTTACTCACCCCTCCACTTT.

This rearrangement joins TRBV21-1 to TRBJ1-5; the D segment call TRBD1 is taken from the table without a DNA check. TRBV21-1 represents a pseudogene. This CDR3 comprises 18 residues. CDR3 residues: CASGPRGRGFYSNQPQHF. In nucleotides, the CDR3 is TGTGCCAGCGGACCTAGGGGCAGGGGGTTTTATAGCAATCAGCCCCAGCATTTT.